The text below deals with one TCR beta chain. The time point: newly diagnosed GD, antithyroid drugs for less than 3 months. RNA from PBMCs was the source of the TCR library. The patients included were those that came from an endocrinology department in Xi'an, China. This specimen comes from a study of regulatory T cells in long-lasting Graves disease. V was trimmed by 1 base and J by 3 bases, leaving 8 bases between them. CDR1 SGHKS and CDR2 YYEKEE come from the germline V gene (reference sequence). The CDR3 is made up of 13 amino acids. CDR3 regions were amplified by Arm-PCR using iRepertoire HTBI primers to build TCR beta libraries. TCRdb itself ran the multiplex PCR reads through MiXCR, one entry per CDR3 protein. The sample holds approximately 470,000 distinct CDR3 sequences; around 15% are singletons and the top ten take less than 15%. The data also belong to a second study, concerning T cells in Graves' hyperthyroidism and ophthalmopathy. That study reports: Blood also carried most thyroid clonotypes expanded above 0.001.

The V call is TRBV5-5, the J call TRBJ2-7; D not resolved. The sample here was peripheral blood mononuclear cells (PBMCs), taken at new diagnosis, from a patient treated with antithyroid drugs. This receptor was taken from a man between 35 and 55 years old with Graves disease. The chain's CDR3 is CASSLNGFYEQYF. The CDR3 nucleotides read TGTGCCAGCAGCTTGAATGGATTCTACGAGCAGTACTTC.